This T cell receptor beta chain stems from a study of identical twins. Note on this clonotype: Its antigen is not known.

The V end was cut by 0 bases, the J end by 0 bases, with 9 bases between. CDR3 size: 14 residues. Germline assignment: CDR1 DFQATT and CDR2 SNEGSKA (reference sequence). Study-level points and caveats: Conclusions were based on cross-sectional statistical analysis, without following the same donors.

Unique molecular identifiers were present on cDNA, and template switching added a universal primer site. TCRdb redid the calling of the 5' RACE reads with MiXCR, one entry per CDR3 protein. Of approximately 1.8 million distinct CDR3 sequences detected, around 29% appear once; the ten largest clones hold around 0.25%. J is TRBJ2-7 and V is TRBV20-1, with D tentatively TRBD2 (6 bases). The sequenced sample was cord blood. The source of this sequence is a newborn girl in good health. In DNA, the CDR3 is TGCAGTGCTAGAGAGAGGGGACTCTCCTACGAGCAGTACTTC. It translates to CSARERGLSYEQYF.